This T cell receptor (beta chain) was sequenced for a study of T cell responses to AZD1222 COVID-19 vaccine. CDR1 is SGHNT and CDR2 is YYREEE in the germline V gene (reference sequence). Trimming cost V 5 bases and J 4 bases, with 12 bases left between them. This CDR3 is built from 13 residues. Study-wide results and caveats: Donor demographics were predominantly white British with a female majority; clonal diversity may be underestimated. Repertoire samples came only from after the peak T cell response.

This clone was seen a single time. Its antigen remains unknown. Produced via immunoSEQ multiplex PCR; TCRdb's table is partial and in-frame only. The repertoire holds approximately 110,000 clones, with about 90% as singletons. The sequences come from peripheral blood, collected 28 days after the second AZD1222 dose. This clonotype originated in an adult who received the AZD1222 COVID-19 vaccine. The rearrangement joins TRBV5-4 to TRBJ2-5, with D perhaps assigned TRBD1 or TRBD2 (6 bases each). This CDR3 is CASRLGGRETQYF. In DNA, the CDR3 is TGTGCCAGCAGACTAGGGGGGCGAGAGACCCAGTACTTC.